This TCR beta chain was sequenced for a study of regulatory T cells in long-lasting Graves disease. This clonotype was counted ten times or more. Its antigen is still unknown. Points from the study as a whole: Among samples with persistent disease, TRBV28, TRBJ1-2 and TRBJ2-5 were favored. Persistent cases of Graves' showed reduced TCR diversity relative to newly diagnosed patients.

As for time point: newly diagnosed GD, antithyroid drugs for less than 3 months. Making the TCR library involved RNA that had been extracted from PBMCs. Graves' disease diagnosis relied on American Thyroid Association guidelines. This CDR3 is 15 amino acids long. The V gene end was trimmed by 3 bases and the J gene end by 4 bases; junction bases not matched to a gene: 4. CDR1 and CDR2 (germline): GTSNPN, SVGIG (reference sequence). The TCR beta library used iRepertoire HTBI primers with Arm-PCR amplification of CDR3. TCRdb re-called the multiplex PCR reads with MiXCR, one entry per CDR3 protein. The sample lists about 400,000 distinct CDR3 sequences; around a sixth were seen once.

This TCR came from a female donor with Graves disease. The rearrangement links TRBV30 to TRBJ2-1; 12 bases are a match to TRBD2. Here the sequenced sample was peripheral blood mononuclear cells (PBMCs), taken at new diagnosis, from a patient treated with antithyroid drugs. CDR3 amino acids: CAWSRGLAGYNEQFF. The DNA of the CDR3 is TGTGCCTGGAGCAGGGGACTAGCGGGTTACAATGAGCAGTTCTTC. Variable domain in full (rest from reference TRBV30 and TRBJ2-1): SQTIHQWPATLVQPVGSPLSLECTVEGTSNPNLYWYRQAAGRGLQLLFYSVGIGQISSEVPQNLSASRPQDRQFILSSKKLLLSDSGFYLCAWSRGLAGYNEQFFGPGTRLTVL.